What follows are 12 T cell receptor beta chains derived from one specimen sequenced in a study of T cells in Graves' hyperthyroidism and ophthalmopathy. RNA transcripts served as the template for amplifying TCR beta CDR3 regions. First-round RT-PCR of the TCR CDR3 relied on the HTBI primer set. In TCRdb, the multiplex PCR reads were re-called with MiXCR into one record per CDR3 protein. The data show roughly 290,000 distinct CDR3 sequences, over 15% seen once. The sample was blood. The receptors originated from a woman aged 55-70 years with Graves' ophthalmopathy.

This clonotype was seen at least ten times. The chain couples TRBV5-1 to TRBJ2-1, with TRBD2 matching over 8 bases. The CDR3 is 15 amino acids. Germline assignment: CDR1 SGHRS and CDR2 YFSETQ. V shed 3 bases and J 2 bases; nucleotides not matched to a gene: 4. The DNA of the CDR3 is TGCGCCAGCAGCTGGGGCGGGGGGACCTACAATGAGCAGTTCTTC. It codes for CASSWGGGTYNEQFF.

This clonotype showed up many times. The chain combines TRBV7-9 with TRBJ1-1; a possible D gene is TRBD1 (5 bases). CDR3 length: 13 amino acids. V was trimmed by 4 bases and J by 4 bases, leaving 10 bases between them. The germline CDR1 and CDR2 sequences are SEHNR and FQNEAQ (reference sequence). The CDR3 reads CASSSQGSTEAFF. Here the CDR3 DNA reads TGTGCCAGCAGCTCTCAGGGATCCACTGAAGCTTTCTTT.

The table lists this clonotype with many counts. The chain has TRBV20-1 and TRBJ2-1, with D unresolved. V lost 5 bases to trimming and J lost 8 bases, with 7 bases between them. The CDR3 loop spans 10 amino acids. The germline V gene has CDR1 DFQATT and CDR2 SNEGSKA (reference sequence). CDR3 residues: CSAYSHEQFF. DNA of the CDR3: TGCAGTGCTTATTCCCATGAGCAGTTCTTC.

This clonotype was seen only a few times. The chain recombines TRBV15 with TRBJ2-7; weak D call: TRBD1 (5 bases). V lost 4 bases to trimming and J lost 3 bases, with 7 bases between them. This CDR3 is 12 amino acids long. CDR1 is LNHNV and CDR2 is YYDKDF in the germline V gene (reference sequence). CDR3 residues: CATSTGNYEQYF. The CDR3, as DNA: TGTGCCACCAGCACAGGGAACTACGAGCAGTACTTC.

This clonotype was counted ten times or more. This chain links TRBV7-2 with TRBJ1-1; D gene ambiguous. Germline-derived CDR1 and CDR2 are SGHTA and FQGNSA. V dropped 6 bases and J dropped 4 bases, with 12 bases sitting between them. The CDR3 totals 13 residues. CDR3 residues: CASSFFRVTEAFF. Written as DNA, the CDR3 is TGTGCCAGCAGTTTTTTTCGGGTCACTGAAGCTTTCTTT.

This clonotype was seen many times. The chain carries TRBV6-2 or TRBV6-3 and TRBJ1-5; 8 nucleotides align to TRBD1. This CDR3 has 14 residues. Trimming at V came to 6 bases and at J to 3 bases, leaving 4 bases not matched to a gene. Germline V gene sequence: CDR1 MNHEY, CDR2 SVGEGT. The CDR3 nucleotides are TGTGCCAGCAGCGGACAGGGTGACAATCAGCCCCAGCATTTT. As protein: CASSGQGDNQPQHF.

This clonotype was picked up many times. This sequence joins TRBV24-1 and TRBJ2-2; TRBD1 matches 7 bases. The junction had 8 bases not matched to a gene; V was cut back by 2 bases and J by 3 bases. Germline lookup yields CDR1 KGHDR and CDR2 SFDVKD. The CDR3 spans 17 residues. CDR3 sequence: CATSDSRQGTDTGELFF. CDR3 in DNA: TGTGCCACCAGTGATTCCCGACAGGGTACGGACACCGGGGAGCTGTTTTTT.

This clonotype was recorded a few times. This chain links TRBV5-5 with TRBJ1-4, with 9 bases that match TRBD1. Unmatched junction bases numbered 6, after V lost 2 bases and J lost 10 bases. This CDR3 region has 14 residues. The V gene's germline CDR1 is SGHKS and CDR2 YYEKEE (reference sequence). The CDR3 region has the DNA TGTGCCAGCAGCTTTACAGGGGGCTTCGGAAAACTGTTTTTT. Protein: CASSFTGGFGKLFF.

The chain joins TRBV5-1 to TRBJ2-7; 9 bases align to TRBD1. CDR1 and CDR2 from the germline V gene are SGHRS and YFSETQ. V lost 5 bases and J lost 3; bases outside the gene matches: 6. This CDR3 has 14 residues. The CDR3 loop reads CASSRDRVNYEQYF. Here the CDR3 DNA reads TGCGCCAGCAGTCGGGACAGGGTTAACTACGAGCAGTACTTC.

Ten or more counts support this clonotype. The V and J genes are TRBV10-3 and TRBJ2-5; TRBD1 is a possible D gene (7 bases). Germline V lookup: CDR1 ENHRY, CDR2 SYGVKD. This CDR3 is 12 amino acids long. V was shortened by 11 bases and J by 1 base, with 11 bases between the two germline ends. The CDR3 protein is CAAGQTQETQYF. CDR3 DNA sequence: TGTGCCGCGGGACAGACCCAAGAGACCCAGTACTTC.

This clonotype has at least ten counts. The rearrangement uses TRBV5-5 and TRBJ1-6; D possibly corresponds to TRBD1 (6 bases). The CDR3 covers 14 residues. V lost 1 base and J lost 9, with 11 bases in between. Germline V gene sequence: CDR1 SGHKS, CDR2 YYEKEE (reference sequence). The CDR3 protein is CASSLKQGTSPLHF. Written as DNA, the CDR3 is TGTGCCAGCAGCTTGAAACAGGGAACTTCACCCCTCCACTTT.

This clonotype was picked up many times. The chain is built from TRBV27 and TRBJ1-5; D is possibly TRBD1 (6 bases). This CDR3 is built from 15 residues. CDR1 is MNHEY, CDR2 SMNVEV, per germline (reference sequence). V was pared by 5 bases and J by 4 bases, with 15 bases between. The CDR3 loop reads CASSPGRDTNQPQHF. CDR3 nucleotide sequence: TGTGCCAGCAGTCCAGGCCGGGACACGAATCAGCCCCAGCATTTT.